The source of this T cell receptor (beta chain) is a study of blood T cell repertoires in COVID-19. On the study more broadly: T cells, B-cell-depleted T cells, or PBMCs provided the cDNA or gDNA that served as material.

The V gene's germline CDR1 is SEHNR and CDR2 FQNEAQ (reference sequence). V dropped 1 base and J dropped 7; count of bases not matched to a gene: 10. The CDR3 loop spans 18 amino acids. Original data processing: It was from reference gene primer amplification that nucleated cell counts were estimated. Profiled with immunoSEQ multiplex PCR; TCRdb holds only in-frame clones, not every one. V and J calls and clone size are those listed in that table; D and trimming were worked out from the DNA. The sample yields roughly 380,000 clones, more than 75% seen once. Recruits, aged about 18 to 100 years, lived in 20 to 30 US areas.

This clonotype originated in a woman in her thirties who had recovered from COVID-19. This chain joins TRBV7-9 and TRBJ2-1; TRBD2 matches at 13 bases. The sequencing sample was made of PBMCs or T cells enriched from blood (not recorded which). CDR3 sequence (DNA): TGTGCCAGCAGCTTAGGACTAGCGGGGGGCCTCGGTTGGAATGAGCAGTTCTTC. Translating gives CASSLGLAGGLGWNEQFF.